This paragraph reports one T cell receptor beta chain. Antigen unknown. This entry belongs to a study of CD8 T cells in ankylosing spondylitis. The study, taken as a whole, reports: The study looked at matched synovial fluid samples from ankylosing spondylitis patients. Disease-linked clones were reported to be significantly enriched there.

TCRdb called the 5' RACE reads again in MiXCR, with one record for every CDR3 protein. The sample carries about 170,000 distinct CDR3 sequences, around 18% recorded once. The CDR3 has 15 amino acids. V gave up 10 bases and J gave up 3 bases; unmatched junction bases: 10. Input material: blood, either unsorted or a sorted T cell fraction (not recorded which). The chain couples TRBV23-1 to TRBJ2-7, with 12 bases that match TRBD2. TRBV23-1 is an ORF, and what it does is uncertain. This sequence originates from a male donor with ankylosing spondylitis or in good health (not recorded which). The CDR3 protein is CATNGGTSGFYEQYF. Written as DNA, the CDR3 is TGCGCCACCAACGGGGGGACTAGCGGGTTCTACGAGCAGTACTTC.